This passage covers 15 T cell receptor beta chains from one sample sequenced in a study of blood T cell repertoires in COVID-19. Measured with immunoSEQ multiplex PCR; TCRdb has only the in-frame clones, and not every one. The table includes roughly 500,000 clones, roughly nine tenths detected once. Sequencing was done on a sample of peripheral blood. The origin of the receptors is a man younger than 35 with COVID-19, enrolled during active disease.

This clone was counted between two and nine times. This chain uses TRBV27 with TRBJ1-2, with 7 bases aligning to TRBD1. J was trimmed by 2 bases and V by 6 bases; bases with no gene match: 3. The CDR3 sequence is 13 residues long. Germline CDR1 and CDR2: MNHEY and SMNVEV (reference sequence). Written as DNA, the CDR3 is TGTGCCAGCAGGCTGACAGGGAACTATGGCTACACCTTC. Amino acids: CASRLTGNYGYTF.

The chain couples TRBV6-5 to TRBJ1-6; TRBD1 matches 10 bases. After removal of 5 bases from V and 6 bases from J, the junction contained 4 bases not matched to a gene. CDR1 MNHEY and CDR2 SVGAGI come from the germline V gene. This CDR3 is built from 15 residues. Here the CDR3 DNA reads TGTGCCAGCAGTATCCGGGACAGGGGTAATTCACCCCTCCACTTT. As protein: CASSIRDRGNSPLHF.

The chain joins TRBV7-8 to TRBJ1-4; D uncertain. The CDR3 spans 16 residues. The V and J ends lost 4 bases and 5 bases respectively, with 17 bases between them. Germline CDR1 SGHVS, CDR2 FQNEAQ. In nucleotides, the CDR3 is TGTGCCAGCAGCTATCCTCCGGAGGGCGGCAATGAAAAACTGTTTTTT. This codes for CASSYPPEGGNEKLFF.

The chain is built from TRBV5-6 and TRBJ1-2, with TRBD1 matching over 10 bases. V trimming: 5 bases; J trimming: 7 bases; junction bases outside the gene matches: 11. Germline lookup yields CDR1 SGHDT and CDR2 YYEEEE. This CDR3 has 15 residues. The CDR3 protein is CASSLASGQGSGYTF. CDR3 sequence (DNA): TGTGCCAGCAGTCTGGCTTCGGGACAGGGGTCTGGCTACACCTTC.

This chain joins TRBV10-3 and TRBJ2-1; 8 bases agree with TRBD2. CDR1 is ENHRY and CDR2 is SYGVKD in the germline V gene. Trimming removed 4 bases from V and 0 bases from J; junction bases left unmatched: 8. The CDR3 has 17 amino acids. The chain's CDR3 is CAISVTSGSSSYNEQFF. The CDR3 nucleotides are TGTGCCATCAGTGTTACTAGCGGATCTAGCTCCTACAATGAGCAGTTCTTC.

V gene TRBV11-2 combines with J gene TRBJ1-1; D not resolved. Germline-derived CDR1 and CDR2 are SGHAT and FQNNGV. The ends were cut back, 1 base at V and 4 bases at J, with 4 bases in the middle. CDR3 length: 12 residues. The CDR3 is CASSLVGTEAFF. In DNA form, the CDR3 reads TGTGCCAGCAGCTTAGTCGGCACTGAAGCTTTCTTT.

The chain joins TRBV5-1 to TRBJ2-3; 13 bases match TRBD2. Losses at the gene ends were 2 bases for V and 5 bases for J; bases not matched to a gene: 2. This CDR3 is built from 15 residues. Germline CDR1 reads SGHRS; CDR2 reads YFSETQ. The CDR3 DNA reads TGCGCCAGCAGCTTAACTAGCGGGAGGGAAGATACGCAGTATTTT. Translation gives CASSLTSGREDTQYF.

This chain joins TRBV3-1 (or the pseudogene TRBV3-2) and TRBJ1-3, with D perhaps matching TRBD1 (5 bases). This CDR3 contains 15 residues. Trimming pared 2 bases from V and 0 bases from J, leaving 8 bases between. Germline V gene lookup returns CDR1 LGHDT and CDR2 YNNKEL (reference sequence). The CDR3: CASSQMQGSGNTIYF. DNA of the CDR3: TGTGCCAGCAGCCAAATGCAGGGCTCTGGAAACACCATATATTTT.

This chain uses TRBV7-9 with TRBJ2-2; D unclear. V was clipped by 5 bases and J by 3 bases, with 10 bases between them. Germline V gives CDR1 SEHNR, CDR2 FQNEAQ (reference sequence). The length of the CDR3 is 14 residues. The CDR3: CASSPQVHTGELFF. The CDR3 DNA reads as TGTGCCAGCAGCCCTCAGGTGCACACCGGGGAGCTGTTTTTT.

This chain connects TRBV10-2 to TRBJ1-1; no clear D gene. Germline V gene data show CDR1 as WSHSY and CDR2 as SAAADI. This CDR3 spans 14 amino acids. The V end lost 6 bases, the J end lost 4 bases, and 15 bases lay between the germline ends. This CDR3 is CASRLNLAGTEAFF. CDR3 bases: TGCGCCAGCAGACTGAATCTCGCGGGCACTGAAGCTTTCTTT.

J is TRBJ2-1 and V is TRBV19; 7 nucleotides align to TRBD2. CDR1 is LNHDA, CDR2 SQIVND, per germline (reference sequence). This CDR3 has 14 amino acids. The V gene end was trimmed by 7 bases and the J gene end by 2 bases; junction bases not matched to a gene: 5. CDR3 residues: CASKGGRPYNEQFF. The CDR3 DNA is TGTGCCAGTAAAGGCGGGAGACCCTACAATGAGCAGTTCTTC.

This chain joins TRBV3-1 (or the pseudogene TRBV3-2) and TRBJ2-5; TRBD2 might be the D (6 bases). V was cut by 9 bases and J by 5 bases, with 25 bases left in between. Germline V CDR1 and CDR2: LGHDT, YNNKEL (reference sequence). The CDR3 is 16 residues long. CDR3 nucleotide sequence: TGTGCCAGACCTCACGGGACTGTGGTGAATGGGGAGACCCAGTACTTC. Its protein is CARPHGTVVNGETQYF.

The chain uses TRBV5-6 and TRBJ2-3; D not resolved. CDR1 is SGHDT and CDR2 is YYEEEE in the germline V gene. Trimming left V 0 bases short and J 2 bases short, with 7 bases between. The length of the CDR3 is 14 residues. The CDR3 region has the DNA TGTGCCAGCAGCTTGGTGTCCGTCACAGATACGCAGTATTTT. Its protein product is CASSLVSVTDTQYF.

The chain combines TRBV7-9 with TRBJ2-7, with D perhaps TRBD2 (6 bases). The germline CDR1 and CDR2 sequences are SEHNR and FQNEAQ (reference sequence). Trimming removed 6 bases at V and 2 bases at J, with 17 bases between. CDR3 length equals 15 residues. CDR3 in amino acids: CASRQGGGGTYEQYF. CDR3 DNA sequence: TGTGCCAGCAGACAAGGTGGGGGAGGTACCTACGAGCAGTACTTC.

The gene calls are TRBV15 and TRBJ1-5; weak D call: TRBD1 (6 bases). The CDR3 is 14 amino acids. CDR1 LNHNV and CDR2 YYDKDF come from the germline V gene (reference sequence). V was clipped by 3 bases and J by 7 bases, with 13 bases between them. The CDR3, as DNA: TGTGCCACCAGCAGTCGGCAGGGGAGCCAGCCCCAGCATTTT. Amino acid sequence: CATSSRQGSQPQHF.